This TCR beta chain was identified in a study of blood T cell repertoires in COVID-19. The germline V gene encodes CDR1 SGHNT and CDR2 YYREEE (reference sequence). V dropped 1 base and J dropped 4 bases, with 12 bases sitting between them. The CDR3 spans 14 residues. Sequenced by immunoSEQ multiplex PCR; TCRdb stores in-frame clones only, minus some. Of 100,000 to 150,000 clones listed, approximately 84% were seen once; the top ten hold approximately 17%. This clone showed up just once. The receptor was derived from an elderly woman with acute or convalescent COVID-19. The sequenced sample consisted of peripheral blood. V usage is TRBV5-4 and J usage is TRBJ2-7; TRBD1 is a possible D gene (6 bases). CDR3 coding DNA: TGTGCCAGCAGCTTGAATACAGGGCGGTACGAGCAGTACTTC. Its protein product is CASSLNTGRYEQYF.